Following are 18 T cell receptor beta chains from one sample sequenced in a study of control samples from healthy donors and cancer patients. Sequenced by immunoSEQ multiplex PCR; TCRdb stores in-frame clones only, minus some. The sample yields roughly 92,000 clones, 86% seen once. The sequenced sample was blood. The receptors shown here come from a woman aged 45-59 years in good health.

In DNA form, the CDR3 reads TGTGCCAGCAGATCGACAGGGGGTCCTCAAGAGACCCAGTACTTC. It specifies CASRSTGGPQETQYF. The chain recombines TRBV6-5 with TRBJ2-5; 9 bases fit TRBD1. From germline, CDR1 is MNHEY and CDR2 SVGAGI. This CDR3 region has 15 residues. V dropped 6 bases and J dropped 2; count of bases not matched to a gene: 7.

This clone came up once. The chain is built from TRBV12-3 or TRBV12-4 and TRBJ2-5, with no clear D. The CDR3 totals 12 residues. V was shortened by 4 bases and J by 4 bases, with 7 bases between the two germline ends. The CDR3 here is CASSSPLETQYF. Written as DNA, the CDR3 is TGTGCCAGCAGTTCCCCGTTAGAGACCCAGTACTTC.

The chain couples TRBV7-2 to TRBJ1-3; 9 bases line up with TRBD1. CDR3 length: 17 amino acids. V lost 4 bases, J lost 4 bases, and 11 bases stayed unmatched. CDR1 SGHTA and CDR2 FQGNSA come from the germline V gene. This chain's CDR3 is CASSWSGQGALGNTIYF. CDR3 coding DNA: TGTGCCAGCAGCTGGTCGGGACAGGGTGCACTCGGAAACACCATATATTTT.

The chain is built from TRBV2 and TRBJ2-7; 7 bases map to TRBD1. Looked up from germline, CDR1 is SNHLY and CDR2 is FYNNEI. This CDR3 has 16 amino acids. The trim removed 7 bases at V and 0 bases at J, leaving 12 bases unmatched. The CDR3 here is CASNTPWGQSSYEQYF. Here the CDR3 DNA reads TGTGCCAGCAACACCCCCTGGGGACAGAGCTCCTACGAGCAGTACTTC.

This chain joins TRBV5-6 and TRBJ2-7; D not resolved. Trimming removed 2 bases at V and 6 bases at J, with 12 bases between. CDR1 is SGHDT and CDR2 is YYEEEE in the germline V gene. The CDR3 spans 13 residues. Written as DNA, the CDR3 is TGTGCCAGCAGCTTCTCCTCGTCCGGCGAGCAGTACTTC. Translating it yields CASSFSSSGEQYF.

This sequence joins TRBV11-3 and TRBJ1-6; a possible D gene is TRBD1 (5 bases). Germline loops: CDR1 SGHNT, CDR2 YENEEA. The length of the CDR3 is 15 residues. The ends were cut back, 2 bases at V and 1 base at J, with 6 bases in the middle. CDR3 residues: CASSLRGSYNSPLHF. CDR3 bases: TGTGCCAGCAGCTTAAGGGGATCCTATAATTCACCCCTCCACTTT.

The V and J genes are TRBV6-6 and TRBJ1-1, with TRBD1 matching 12 bases. Germline CDR1 reads MNHNY; CDR2 reads SVGAGI (reference sequence). The CDR3 runs 17 residues. The ends lost 5 bases at V and 7 bases at J; junction bases unmatched: 14. CDR3 protein: CASSHLTTGTGGYEAFF. In DNA, the CDR3 is TGTGCCAGCAGTCACCTAACCACCGGGACAGGGGGCTATGAAGCTTTCTTT.

There are a few counts of this clone. V gene TRBV5-4 combines with J gene TRBJ2-7; D not certain. The CDR3 consists of 13 residues. The V gene's germline CDR1 is SGHNT and CDR2 YYREEE (reference sequence). V was pared by 2 bases and J by 6 bases, with 12 bases between. CDR3 nucleotides: TGTGCCAGCAGCTTATACGGCGTGTCCGAGCAGTACTTC. Its translation is CASSLYGVSEQYF.

The chain recombines TRBV7-2 with TRBJ1-2; D may be TRBD1 (5 bases). Germline CDR1 is SGHTA and CDR2 is FQGNSA. CDR3 length: 12 residues. Trimming shortened V by 5 bases and J by 8 bases, and 12 bases separated the two germline ends. CDR3 loop: CASSLERGGYTF. The CDR3 DNA sequence: TGTGCCAGCAGCCTCGAAAGGGGAGGCTACACCTTC. Full variable domain (outside the CDR3, taken from reference TRBV7-2 and TRBJ1-2): GAGVSQSPSNKVTEKGKDVELRCDPISGHTALYWYRQSLGQGLEFLIYFQGNSAPDKSGLPSDRFSAERTGGSVSTLTIQRTQQEDSAVYLCASSLERGGYTFGSGTRLTVV.

The chain couples TRBV27 to TRBJ1-5; D is ambiguous. The CDR3 has 13 residues. V shed 7 bases and J shed 6 bases, with 13 bases lying between them. CDR1 and CDR2 from the germline V gene are MNHEY and SMNVEV (reference sequence). Here the CDR3 DNA reads TGTGCCAGCACCCTAACGGGAGTTCAGCCCCAGCATTTT. This codes for CASTLTGVQPQHF.

The chain carries TRBV19 and TRBJ2-7; tentatively, D is TRBD1 (6 bases). Trimming shortened V by 5 bases and J by 6 bases, and 17 bases separated the two germline ends. This CDR3 comprises 14 residues. The V gene's germline CDR1 is LNHDA and CDR2 SQIVND (reference sequence). The DNA of the CDR3 is TGTGCCAGTAGTTCCCAGGGGCAATCTACCGAGCAGTACTTC. Protein: CASSSQGQSTEQYF.

The gene calls are TRBV28 and TRBJ2-7; 8 nucleotides line up with TRBD1. In germline, CDR1 is MDHEN, CDR2 SYDVKM. The CDR3 length is 16 residues. V trimming: 2 bases; J trimming: 9 bases; junction bases outside the gene matches: 15. The DNA for the CDR3 is TGTGCCAGCAGTTTACCCCCGGGACAGGAATCAGGAGGGCAGTACTTC. Protein sequence: CASSLPPGQESGGQYF.

V is TRBV27 and J is TRBJ2-5; D may correspond to TRBD1 or TRBD2 (5 bases each). CDR1 and CDR2 from the germline V gene are MNHEY and SMNVEV (reference sequence). The CDR3 contains 15 residues. Trimming took off 6 bases at V and 0 bases at J, with 14 bases between the two ends. Here the CDR3 DNA reads TGTGCCAGCAGGCCTCTCGGGGCGGACCAAGAGACCCAGTACTTC. Translating gives CASRPLGADQETQYF.

The chain links TRBV19 to TRBJ1-5; D is uncertain. There are 13 residues in the CDR3. Germline assignment: CDR1 LNHDA and CDR2 SQIVND (reference sequence). Trimming removed 10 bases at V and 5 bases at J, with 15 bases between. The CDR3 sequence is CATRTGRYQPQHF. Written as DNA, the CDR3 is TGTGCCACCCGTACCGGGAGATATCAGCCCCAGCATTTT.

This chain joins TRBV20-1 and TRBJ1-1; D possibly corresponds to TRBD1 (6 bases). CDR1 and CDR2 from the germline V gene are DFQATT and SNEGSKA (reference sequence). Trimming took 3 bases from V and 2 from J, leaving 10 bases between them. CDR3 size: 13 residues. The CDR3 reads CSASRDTNTEAFF. DNA of the CDR3: TGCAGTGCTAGTCGGGACACCAACACTGAAGCTTTCTTT.

The CDR3 DNA sequence: TGTGCCAGCAGAAGAGACAGGGCGGGTGGAAACACCATATATTTT. Its protein is CASRRDRAGGNTIYF. The chain uses TRBV6-5 and TRBJ1-3, with TRBD1 matching over 7 bases. J gave up 3 bases and V 6 bases, and 8 bases lay outside the gene matches. The CDR3 contains 15 residues. Germline CDR1 and CDR2: MNHEY and SVGAGI.

A single count supports this clone. The V gene is TRBV11-3, the J gene TRBJ2-3, with 11 bases identical to TRBD2. Germline V gene data show CDR1 as SGHNT and CDR2 as YENEEA. V trimming: 5 bases; J trimming: 3 bases; junction bases outside the gene matches: 7. The CDR3 sequence is 16 residues long. CDR3 residues: CASSTRSGGATDTQYF. The CDR3 bases are TGTGCCAGCAGCACCCGTAGCGGGGGGGCGACAGATACGCAGTATTTT.

The rearrangement links TRBV28 to TRBJ2-5, with 8 positions matching TRBD2. V gave up 5 bases and J gave up 5 bases; unmatched junction bases: 4. The CDR3 contains 13 residues. Per the germline V gene, CDR1 is MDHEN and CDR2 is SYDVKM. The CDR3 DNA reads as TGTGCCAGCAGTAGTAGCGGGGTCGAGACCCAGTACTTC. This codes for CASSSSGVETQYF. The full variable domain, rest sourced from reference TRBV28 and TRBJ2-5, is DVKVTQSSRYLVKRTGEKVFLECVQDMDHENMFWYRQDPGLGLRLIYFSYDVKMKEKGDIPEGYSVSREKKERFSLILESASTNQTSMYLCASSSSGVETQYFGPGTRLLVL.